These 26 T cell receptor beta chains came from one sample sequenced in a study of T cells in Graves' hyperthyroidism and ophthalmopathy. RNA transcripts yielded amplified TCR beta CDR3 regions. TCR CDR3 regions were first amplified by RT-PCR with HTBI primers. TCRdb reanalysed the multiplex PCR reads using MiXCR and keeps one entry per CDR3 protein. The table includes approximately 370,000 distinct CDR3 sequences, 14% to 15% detected once. Sample: blood. The receptors derive from a woman aged 25 to 39 with Graves' hyperthyroidism.

This clonotype was detected ten times or more. The rearrangement joins TRBV11-2 to TRBJ1-6, with 8 bases fitting TRBD1. V shed 1 base, J shed 8 bases, and the junction held 10 bases outside the gene matches. Looked up from germline, CDR1 is SGHAT and CDR2 is FQNNGV. CDR3 size: 17 residues. The CDR3, as DNA: TGTGCCAGCAGCTTAGTACAGGGGGTAGAATTTTATTCACCCCTCCACTTT. Encoded protein: CASSLVQGVEFYSPLHF. Based on the CDR3 plus reference TRBV11-2 and TRBJ1-6, the full variable domain is EAGVAQSPRYKIIEKRQSVAFWCNPISGHATLYWYQQILGQGPKLLIQFQNNGVVDDSQLPKDRFSAERLKGVDSTLKIQPAKLEDSAVYLCASSLVQGVEFYSPLHFGNGTRLTVT.

The sample holds many counts of this clonotype. The V call is TRBV24-1, the J call TRBJ1-1, with D possibly matching TRBD1 (5 bases). CDR1 KGHDR and CDR2 SFDVKD come from the germline V gene. The CDR3 consists of 13 residues. V lost 10 bases, J lost 2 bases, and 13 bases lay in between. The CDR3 reads CATGGGDNTEAFF. CDR3 in DNA: TGTGCCACAGGAGGAGGGGATAACACTGAAGCTTTCTTT.

This clonotype occurred many times. V gene TRBV18 combines with J gene TRBJ2-1, with D unresolved. The CDR3 is 14 amino acids. Germline CDR1 and CDR2: KGHSH and LQKENI. V was cut by 2 bases and J by 6 bases, with 11 bases left in between. The CDR3 region is CASSPNGPANEQFF. CDR3 nucleotide sequence: TGTGCCAGCTCACCAAACGGGCCAGCCAATGAGCAGTTCTTC.

This clonotype was seen a handful of times. The chain has TRBV28 and TRBJ2-7; D might be TRBD2 (5 bases). This CDR3 contains 15 residues. CDR1 and CDR2 from the germline V gene are MDHEN and SYDVKM. The V end was cut by 2 bases, the J end by 7 bases, with 18 bases between. As DNA, the CDR3 is TGTGCCAGCAGTTTAATCGAAAGGCGACCGGGAGAGCAGTACTTC. This translates into CASSLIERRPGEQYF.

As concerns this clonotype: The junction differs from germline at one of its ends, possibly a read error. The J gene is TRBJ1-3, the V gene TRBV27; D unclear. From germline, CDR1 is MNHEY and CDR2 SMNVEV (reference sequence). The CDR3 runs 15 residues. The CDR3 spells CASSLSSVNGNAIYF. In DNA form, the CDR3 reads TGTGCCAGCAGTTTATCGTCCGTAAATGGAAACGCCATATATTTT.

This clonotype came up many times. CDR3 in DNA: TGTGCCAGCCCTAGGGGGCCTTCTCCCTACGAGCAGTACTTC. Translating it yields CASPRGPSPYEQYF. The V gene is TRBV2, the J gene TRBJ2-7, with 7 bases lining up with TRBD1. V trimming: 8 bases; J trimming: 2 bases; junction bases outside the gene matches: 9. This CDR3 comprises 14 residues. The germline V gene has CDR1 SNHLY and CDR2 FYNNEI.

V is TRBV4-1 and J is TRBJ1-5, with D tentatively TRBD1 (5 bases). V lost 0 bases and J lost 6, with 12 bases in between. Germline V CDR1 and CDR2: MGHRA, YSYEKL. CDR3 length: 15 residues. The CDR3 reads CASSQEQGGGQPQHF. The CDR3 bases are TGCGCCAGCAGCCAAGAGCAGGGAGGCGGTCAGCCCCAGCATTTT.

This chain links TRBV7-2 with TRBJ1-5, with 10 bases matching TRBD1. Germline values: CDR1 SGHTA, CDR2 FQGNSA. V dropped 4 bases and J dropped 2; count of bases not matched to a gene: 2. The CDR3 totals 15 residues. The CDR3 nucleotides read TGTGCCAGCAGCTATGGGACAGGGGGCAATCAGCCCCAGCATTTT. Its protein product is CASSYGTGGNQPQHF.

The chain uses TRBV7-3 and TRBJ1-3; D remains unclear. CDR1 and CDR2 (germline): SGHTA, FQGTGA. The CDR3 length is 14 residues. V lost 4 bases, J lost 11 bases, and 18 bases lay in between. In DNA, the CDR3 is TGTGCCAGCAGCTCGCCCTTAAATGGGATTCCCATATATTTT. Encoded protein: CASSSPLNGIPIYF.

A single count supports this clonotype. A read error is possible here, since a much larger clone lies one base away. The chain joins TRBV3-1 to TRBJ2-5; the D is unclear. This CDR3 has 12 amino acids. CDR1 LGHDT and CDR2 YNNKEL come from the germline V gene (reference sequence). The CDR3 is CASSQDLKTRYF. The CDR3 DNA is TGTGCCAGCAGCCAAGATTTGAAGACCCGGTACTTC.

This clonotype was counted ten times or more. This chain links TRBV2 with TRBJ2-5; D tentatively reads TRBD1 or TRBD2 (5 bases each). This CDR3 has 15 residues. V lost 4 bases, J lost 6 bases, and 18 bases lay in between. Germline V lookup: CDR1 SNHLY, CDR2 FYNNEI. The CDR3, as DNA: TGTGCCAGCAGTGTGAAATCAGCGGACAAACAGACCCAGTACTTC. Translating it yields CASSVKSADKQTQYF.

The genes are TRBV9 and TRBJ1-2; D unclear. Germline loops: CDR1 SGDLS, CDR2 YYNGEE. The V end was cut by 0 bases, the J end by 0 bases, with 15 bases between. CDR3 size: 17 residues. Here the CDR3 DNA reads TGTGCCAGCAGCGTAGCGGCCGGCAGCGGTTCTAACTATGGCTACACCTTC. Translated, it gives CASSVAAGSGSNYGYTF.

This clonotype has at least ten counts. The chain couples TRBV3-1 to TRBJ1-1, with D maybe TRBD1 (5 bases). The CDR3 extends over 17 amino acids. Germline assignment: CDR1 LGHDT and CDR2 YNNKEL (reference sequence). V was cut by 1 base and J by 4 bases, with 19 bases left in between. CDR3 DNA sequence: TGTGCCAGCAGCCAAGCCTTTGGCAGGGTCGGGGGCACTGAAGCTTTCTTT. Amino acids: CASSQAFGRVGGTEAFF.

The V and J genes are TRBV20-1 and TRBJ2-5; 13 positions match TRBD2. Germline V gene lookup returns CDR1 DFQATT and CDR2 SNEGSKA (reference sequence). The CDR3 covers 16 residues. Germline trimming cut 1 base from V and 5 bases from J; bases unmatched to any gene: 7. The CDR3 protein is CSARAGLAGVSETQYF. In nucleotides, the CDR3 is TGCAGTGCTAGAGCCGGACTAGCGGGAGTCTCCGAGACCCAGTACTTC.

In its sample, this clonotype was seen many times. The CDR3 here is CASSERQANTEAFF. CDR3 DNA sequence: TGTGCCAGCAGTGAAAGGCAGGCTAACACTGAAGCTTTCTTT. The chain combines TRBV6-1 with TRBJ1-1; D is uncertain. V shed 2 bases and J shed 2 bases, with 9 bases lying between them. Germline V CDR1 and CDR2: MNHNS, SASEGT. This CDR3 is 14 amino acids long.

This chain connects TRBV7-3 to TRBJ2-1; possibly TRBD1 for D (6 bases). The CDR3 has 16 amino acids. The V end was cut by 2 bases, the J end by 9 bases, with 20 bases between. Germline loops: CDR1 SGHTA, CDR2 FQGTGA. The CDR3 spells CASSLEGDPWMAEQFF. In DNA, the CDR3 is TGTGCCAGCAGCTTAGAGGGGGACCCCTGGATGGCTGAGCAGTTCTTC.

To note about this clonotype: This clone may be a read error of a much larger clone one base away. The V call is TRBV11-2, the J call TRBJ2-7; maybe TRBD2 (5 bases). The V gene lost 4 bases and the J gene lost 2 bases, with 18 bases spanning the gap. The CDR3 is made up of 16 amino acids. Germline CDR1 and CDR2: SGHAT and FQNNGV. This CDR3 reads CASSCLGGGVTYEQYF. The CDR3 nucleotides read TGTGCCAGCAGCTGCCTCGGTGGAGGCGTCACCTACGAGCAGTACTTC.

The chain couples TRBV28 to TRBJ1-2, with a weak D call TRBD1 (6 bases). The germline V gene encodes CDR1 MDHEN and CDR2 SYDVKM. V shed 6 bases and J shed 12 bases, with 17 bases lying between them. This CDR3 spans 12 amino acids. The CDR3 nucleotides are TGTGCCAGCAGAGTCCTTCAGGGGAGGGACACCTTC. Translating gives CASRVLQGRDTF.

This clonotype appeared many times. The genes are TRBV7-3 and TRBJ2-7; tentative D call: TRBD1 (5 bases). The CDR3 is 17 amino acids. The germline V gene has CDR1 SGHTA and CDR2 FQGTGA. The ends were cut back, 5 bases at V and 0 bases at J, with 20 bases in the middle. The DNA of the CDR3 is TGTGCCAGCAGCCCTCCCTCGACAGCCAATAGCTCCTACGAGCAGTACTTC. As protein: CASSPPSTANSSYEQYF.

The chain couples TRBV10-3 to TRBJ2-7; D is unresolved. Germline loops: CDR1 ENHRY, CDR2 SYGVKD. The CDR3 is 14 residues long. V was shortened by 3 bases and J by 1 base, with 10 bases between the two germline ends. The CDR3 sequence: CAISDGHISYEQYF. In DNA, the CDR3 is TGTGCCATCAGTGATGGGCACATTTCCTACGAGCAGTACTTC.

The chain employs TRBV7-9 and TRBJ2-3, with TRBD1 identical over 8 bases. The CDR3 totals 13 residues. CDR1 is SEHNR, CDR2 FQNEAQ, per germline (reference sequence). Trimming took 3 bases from V and 7 from J; bases not matched to a gene: 3. The CDR3 reads CASSFDRGNTQYF. In DNA form, the CDR3 reads TGTGCCAGCAGCTTTGACAGGGGAAATACGCAGTATTTT.

The chain is built from TRBV4-1 and TRBJ2-7, with D perhaps TRBD2 (6 bases). The length of the CDR3 is 14 residues. The germline CDR1 and CDR2 sequences are MGHRA and YSYEKL. The V and J ends lost 0 bases and 6 bases respectively, with 12 bases between them. CDR3 nucleotides: TGCGCCAGCAGCCAAGAGTCTCGGGAGATCGAGCAGTACTTC. It specifies CASSQESREIEQYF.

In its sample, this clonotype was seen many times. The CDR3 DNA reads TGTGCCAGCACCCGGGGACTAGCGGGAGGGCCGGTGTACAATGAGCAGTTCTTC. It yields the protein CASTRGLAGGPVYNEQFF. This chain uses TRBV27 with TRBJ2-1, with 16 bases fitting TRBD2. The V segment lost 7 bases and the J segment 4 bases; nucleotides outside the gene matches: 10. The CDR3 spans 18 residues. Per the germline V gene, CDR1 is MNHEY and CDR2 is SMNVEV (reference sequence).

A remark on this clonotype: An end of the junction differs from the germline gene, which may be a read error. This chain links TRBV11-2 with TRBJ2-7, with TRBD2 matching 7 bases. Looked up from germline, CDR1 is SGHAT and CDR2 is FQNNGV. The CDR3 length is 13 residues. DNA for the CDR3: TGTGCCGGCAGGACTAGAAGCTCCTACGAGCAGTACTTC. This gives the protein CAGRTRSSYEQYF.

This clonotype was counted between two and nine times. V is TRBV7-9 and J is TRBJ2-1; TRBD1 aligns across 11 bases. The CDR3 extends over 18 amino acids. Trimming cost V 5 bases and J 1 base; bases outside gene matches: 10. Per germline, CDR1 SEHNR and CDR2 FQNEAQ (reference sequence). CDR3 nucleotide sequence: TGTGCCAGCAGCCCAGGACAGGGGGCGATCCGGTCCTACAATGAGCAGTTCTTC. Translated, it gives CASSPGQGAIRSYNEQFF.

The chain couples TRBV27 to TRBJ1-3, with 8 nucleotides matching TRBD1. Germline CDR1 is MNHEY and CDR2 is SMNVEV (reference sequence). J lost 1 base, V lost 10 bases, and 3 bases had no gene match. CDR3 length: 13 amino acids. CDR3: CATRQGSGNTIYF. DNA for the CDR3: TGTGCCACCCGACAGGGGTCTGGAAACACCATATATTTT.